This T cell receptor (beta chain) was profiled in a study of blood T cell repertoires in COVID-19. Study overall: The samples span acute and convalescent COVID-19 from the United States, Italy and Spain. PBMCs, B-cell-depleted T cells, or T cells provided the cDNA or gDNA that made up the material.

Authors' analysis steps: The authors estimated nucleated cell counts from reference gene primer amplification. The assay was immunoSEQ multiplex PCR, and TCRdb's table has in-frame clones only and misses some. V, J and clone size are taken as reported in that table, and D and trimming were inferred from the DNA itself. The sample lists 150,000 to 180,000 clones; roughly 89% were seen once. The receptor was derived from a man aged 45 to 65 with acute or convalescent COVID-19. Sequencing was performed on peripheral blood.

CDR3 DNA: TGCGCCAGCAGTCGGGACAGGGGGTCCTACGAGCAGTACTTC. Translating it yields CASSRDRGSYEQYF. V and J are TRBV5-1 and TRBJ2-7; TRBD1 matches 11 bases. The V segment lost 5 bases and the J segment 1 base; nucleotides outside the gene matches: 2. Germline V gene data show CDR1 as SGHRS and CDR2 as YFSETQ. The CDR3 covers 14 residues.